Following are 27 T cell receptor beta chains from one sample sequenced in a study of blood T cell repertoires in COVID-19. The repertoire was sequenced with immunoSEQ multiplex PCR; TCRdb's copy has only in-frame clones and lacks some. The sample shows roughly 280,000 clones, 80% to 90% of them seen only once. Sequencing input: peripheral blood. These receptors were obtained from a man in his 60s with acute or convalescent COVID-19.

This clone was recorded once. V gene TRBV4-1 combines with J gene TRBJ2-7, with 12 bases matching TRBD2. Germline CDR1 and CDR2: MGHRA and YSYEKL. The junction had 4 bases not matched to a gene; V was cut back by 3 bases and J by 1 base. The CDR3 totals 16 residues. The CDR3 spells CASSQASGRESYEQYF. The CDR3 DNA sequence: TGCGCCAGCAGCCAGGCTAGCGGGAGGGAATCCTACGAGCAGTACTTC.

V and J are TRBV12-3 or TRBV12-4 and TRBJ2-7; D is undetermined. V lost 5 bases and J lost 2, with 4 bases in between. The CDR3 extends over 11 amino acids. The CDR3 bases are TGTGCCAGCAGTCCCGCCTACGAGCAGTACTTC. Amino acid sequence: CASSPAYEQYF.

The chain has TRBV28 and TRBJ1-4, with 9 positions matching TRBD1. Germline CDR1 MDHEN, CDR2 SYDVKM. Losses at the gene ends were 2 bases for V and 0 bases for J; bases not matched to a gene: 7. CDR3 size: 18 residues. CDR3 in amino acids: CASSLGWTGDATNEKLFF. CDR3 in DNA: TGTGCCAGCAGTTTAGGGTGGACAGGGGATGCAACTAATGAAAAACTGTTTTTT. The full variable domain, completed using reference TRBV28 and TRBJ1-4, is DVKVTQSSRYLVKRTGEKVFLECVQDMDHENMFWYRQDPGLGLRLIYFSYDVKMKEKGDIPEGYSVSREKKERFSLILESASTNQTSMYLCASSLGWTGDATNEKLFFGSGTQLSVL.

The chain joins TRBV4-3 to TRBJ2-3, with TRBD2 as a possible D gene (6 bases). This CDR3 is 16 amino acids long. Trimming cost V 0 bases and J 4 bases, with 14 bases left between them. CDR1 is LGHNA and CDR2 is YSLEER in the germline V gene. The DNA for the CDR3 is TGCGCCAGCAGCCAAGAGTCGGGACTCGCAGCAGATACGCAGTATTTT. Translating gives CASSQESGLAADTQYF.

This rearrangement joins TRBV11-1 to TRBJ1-1; TRBD1 matches 7 bases. Unmatched junction bases numbered 7, after V lost 5 bases and J lost 4 bases. CDR1 is SGHAT and CDR2 is FQDESV in the germline V gene (reference sequence). CDR3 length: 14 amino acids. CDR3 residues: CASSGRQGGTEAFF. The CDR3 DNA reads as TGTGCCAGCAGCGGACGTCAGGGGGGCACTGAAGCTTTCTTT. The full variable domain, with the rest looked up from reference TRBV11-1 and TRBJ1-1, is EAEVAQSPRYKITEKSQAVAFWCDPISGHATLYWYRQILGQGPELLVQFQDESVVDDSQLPKDRFSAERLKGVDSTLKIQPAELGDSAMYLCASSGRQGGTEAFFGQGTRLTVV.

The rearrangement uses TRBV6-5 and TRBJ2-7, with D possibly TRBD1 on 6 matching bases. This CDR3 region has 14 residues. The V gene's germline CDR1 is MNHEY and CDR2 SVGAGI. V was shortened by 5 bases and J by 2 bases, with 13 bases between the two germline ends. The CDR3: CASSSSTGTYEQYF. CDR3 nucleotides: TGTGCCAGCAGTAGTTCGACAGGAACCTACGAGCAGTACTTC.

The rearrangement uses TRBV7-3 and TRBJ2-1; possibly TRBD2 for D (5 bases). Germline V gene sequence: CDR1 SGHTA, CDR2 FQGTGA. V was trimmed by 4 bases and J by 0 bases, leaving 10 bases between them. CDR3 length equals 15 residues. Here the CDR3 DNA reads TGTGCCAGCAGCTACGACTACGCCTCCTACAATGAGCAGTTCTTC. Amino acids: CASSYDYASYNEQFF. Full variable domain (remainder filled in from reference TRBV7-3 and TRBJ2-1): GAGVSQTPSNKVTEKGKYVELRCDPISGHTALYWYRQSLGQGPEFLIYFQGTGAADDSGLPNDRFFAVRPEGSVSTLKIQRTERGDSAVYLCASSYDYASYNEQFFGPGTRLTVL.

CDR3 coding DNA: TGTGCCAGCAGCCACAAACCTCTTAGGGGCGGGGGGTCCTACAATGAGCAGTTCTTC. As protein: CASSHKPLRGGGSYNEQFF. The V call is TRBV3-1 (or the pseudogene TRBV3-2), the J call TRBJ2-1, with 8 bases identical to TRBD2. With 3 bases clipped from V and 1 base from J, the junction kept 14 bases outside the gene matches. The CDR3 runs to 19 residues. The germline V gene encodes CDR1 LGHDT and CDR2 YNNKEL (reference sequence).

The chain recombines TRBV9 with TRBJ2-1; 13 nucleotides match TRBD2. V shed 4 bases, J shed 8 bases, and the junction held 6 bases outside the gene matches. The CDR3 has 15 amino acids. In germline, CDR1 is SGDLS, CDR2 YYNGEE. CDR3 in DNA: TGTGCCAGCAGCTTTGGGACTAGCGGGAACGATGAGCAGTTCTTC. As protein: CASSFGTSGNDEQFF.

The chain employs TRBV11-2 and TRBJ1-1, with TRBD1 matching over 8 bases. Germline V gene sequence: CDR1 SGHAT, CDR2 FQNNGV. The CDR3 contains 15 residues. After removal of 4 bases from V and 1 base from J, the junction contained 5 bases not matched to a gene. The CDR3 spells CASSSIRGRNTEAFF. The CDR3 DNA reads as TGTGCCAGCAGCTCTATCAGGGGGCGGAACACTGAAGCTTTCTTT.

The chain carries TRBV3-1 (or the pseudogene TRBV3-2) and TRBJ1-2; no clear D gene. V shed 0 bases and J shed 7 bases, with 15 bases lying between them. CDR1 LGHDT and CDR2 YNNKEL come from the germline V gene (reference sequence). The length of the CDR3 is 15 residues. The CDR3 bases are TGTGCCAGCAGCCAAGATATTAACAGACTAAGTGGCTACACCTTC. Amino acid sequence: CASSQDINRLSGYTF.

This clone was counted a few times. J is TRBJ2-1 and V is TRBV7-2; D might be TRBD2 (6 bases). V lost 6 bases, J lost 7 bases, and 16 bases lay in between. The CDR3 contains 14 residues. Looked up from germline, CDR1 is SGHTA and CDR2 is FQGNSA. The CDR3 region is CASRARTGGNEQFF. In DNA, the CDR3 is TGTGCCAGCAGGGCCAGGACCGGGGGTAATGAGCAGTTCTTC.

V and J are TRBV13 and TRBJ2-3, with D uncertain. The V end lost 2 bases, the J end lost 1 base, and 4 bases lay between the germline ends. Germline CDR1 and CDR2: PRHDT and FYEKMQ (reference sequence). The CDR3 is made up of 13 amino acids. The CDR3 region is CASSLPGTDTQYF. The CDR3 DNA reads as TGTGCCAGCAGCTTACCTGGCACAGATACGCAGTATTTT.

This chain joins TRBV6-1 and TRBJ2-4; 9 bases are shared with TRBD1. This CDR3 has 15 residues. Germline V gene sequence: CDR1 MNHNS, CDR2 SASEGT. J was trimmed by 6 bases and V by 3 bases; bases with no gene match: 6. CDR3: CASSDGTGLANIQYF. The CDR3 DNA sequence: TGTGCCAGCAGTGACGGGACAGGGCTAGCAAACATTCAGTACTTC.

The V call is TRBV18, the J call TRBJ2-3; possible D gene TRBD1, 6 bases. The V gene lost 2 bases and the J gene lost 0 bases, with 12 bases spanning the gap. The CDR3 is 16 residues long. CDR1 KGHSH and CDR2 LQKENI come from the germline V gene. CDR3 sequence reads: CASSPRKTGSTDTQYF. The DNA for the CDR3 is TGTGCCAGCTCACCAAGGAAGACAGGTAGCACAGATACGCAGTATTTT. The full variable domain, in which reference TRBV18 and TRBJ2-3 provide the parts outside the CDR3, is NAGVMQNPRHLVRRRGQEARLRCSPMKGHSHVYWYRQLPEEGLKFMVYLQKENIIDESGMPKERFSAEFPKEGPSILRIQQVVRGDSAAYFCASSPRKTGSTDTQYFGPGTRLTVL.

Note on this clone: Other DNA sequences in the sample encode the same CDR3. DNA of the CDR3: TGTGCCAGCAGTTACAGAGAGGGACAGCCCCAGCATTTT. Amino acids: CASSYREGQPQHF. V usage is TRBV12-3 or TRBV12-4 and J usage is TRBJ1-5; no firm D call. This CDR3 is 13 amino acids long. With 4 bases removed from V and 7 bases from J, the gap between germline ends came to 11 bases.

In this sample, this clone turned up a few times. The chain has TRBV7-2 and TRBJ1-6; D possibly corresponds to TRBD1 (6 bases). The germline CDR1 and CDR2 sequences are SGHTA and FQGNSA. This CDR3 is 17 amino acids long. Trimming shortened V by 1 base and J by 2 bases, and 12 bases separated the two germline ends. For the CDR3, the DNA is TGTGCCAGCAGCTTAGAACAGGGTGGAACCTATAATTCACCCCTCCACTTT. Its translation: CASSLEQGGTYNSPLHF.

The chain carries TRBV2 and TRBJ2-5, with TRBD2 matching 12 bases. CDR1 is SNHLY, CDR2 FYNNEI, per germline. The ends lost 6 bases at V and 5 bases at J; junction bases unmatched: 4. The CDR3 consists of 14 residues. The CDR3 nucleotides read TGTGCCAGCAGGCGGACTAGCGGGGAGGAGACCCAGTACTTC. Translated, it gives CASRRTSGEETQYF.

V gene TRBV6-6 combines with J gene TRBJ1-2; the D is unclear. Germline assignment: CDR1 MNHNY and CDR2 SVGAGI (reference sequence). The CDR3 extends over 11 amino acids. Trimming took 2 bases from V and 4 from J, leaving 2 bases between them. The CDR3 DNA is TGTGCCAGCAGTTACCGCTATGGCTACACCTTC. This sequence encodes CASSYRYGYTF.

This clone has just one count. The V gene is TRBV4-2, the J gene TRBJ1-1, with D maybe TRBD1 (5 bases). The germline V gene has CDR1 LGHNA and CDR2 YNFKEQ. The CDR3 loop spans 14 amino acids. V lost 2 bases and J 10 bases, leaving 17 bases between the germline ends. Written as DNA, the CDR3 is TGTGCCAGCAGCCAACAAGATGGGGCTAGCGGAGCTTTCTTT. The encoded protein is CASSQQDGASGAFF.

The rearrangement links TRBV7-2 to TRBJ2-2, with D uncertain. Germline V CDR1 and CDR2: SGHTA, FQGNSA. The CDR3 covers 16 residues. Trimming removed 4 bases at V and 0 bases at J, with 12 bases between. The CDR3, as DNA: TGTGCCAGCAGCTCCCTCTCCGAGGCGAACACCGGGGAGCTGTTTTTT. It codes for CASSSLSEANTGELFF.

This sequence joins TRBV11-1 and TRBJ2-1; the D gene is possibly TRBD2 (6 bases). Germline V CDR1 and CDR2: SGHAT, FQDESV (reference sequence). Deletions cut 5 bases from V and 3 bases from J, with 17 bases between. This CDR3 is 16 amino acids long. In nucleotides, the CDR3 is TGTGCCAGCAGCAATTCCTTAGCGGCCCACTACAATGAGCAGTTCTTC. It translates to CASSNSLAAHYNEQFF.

This chain links TRBV3-1 (or the pseudogene TRBV3-2) with TRBJ2-5, with 13 bases lining up with TRBD2. The CDR3 contains 18 residues. Losses at the gene ends were 0 bases for V and 4 bases for J; bases not matched to a gene: 8. Germline V lookup: CDR1 LGHDT, CDR2 YNNKEL (reference sequence). CDR3 residues: CASSQDFGLAGVLETQYF. The CDR3 region has the DNA TGTGCCAGCAGCCAAGATTTTGGACTAGCGGGAGTTTTAGAGACCCAGTACTTC.

The CDR3 nucleotides read TGTGCCAGCTCACCGGGTCAGGGACAGGAGCACGAGCAGTACTTC. Protein sequence: CASSPGQGQEHEQYF. The chain is built from TRBV18 and TRBJ2-7; 8 bases are a match to TRBD1. The V gene end was trimmed by 3 bases and the J gene end by 5 bases; junction bases not matched to a gene: 9. Germline V gives CDR1 KGHSH, CDR2 LQKENI. This CDR3 has 15 amino acids.

This clone showed up just a few times. The rearrangement uses TRBV25-1 and TRBJ2-3, with D perhaps TRBD2 (6 bases). V lost 1 base, J lost 4 bases, and 15 bases lay in between. Germline assignment: CDR1 MGHDK and CDR2 SYGVNS. This CDR3 has 16 amino acids. CDR3 DNA: TGTGCCAGCAGTGAATTTGGGGGGTTGGCTGCAGATACGCAGTATTTT. As protein: CASSEFGGLAADTQYF.

DNA for the CDR3: TGTGCCAGCAGCTTGGGACTTGAGAGCTCTGGGGCCAACGTCCTGACTTTC. This encodes CASSLGLESSGANVLTF. The rearrangement joins TRBV5-8 to TRBJ2-6; D ambiguous. This CDR3 spans 17 amino acids. Germline V gene data show CDR1 as SGHTS and CDR2 as YDEGEE. The germline V and J ends were trimmed by 0 bases and 0 bases, with 10 bases remaining between them.

The rearrangement joins TRBV27 to TRBJ1-1; TRBD1 might be the D (5 bases). The V gene lost 6 bases and the J gene lost 0 bases, with 11 bases spanning the gap. The CDR3 is 14 residues long. Germline V gives CDR1 MNHEY, CDR2 SMNVEV (reference sequence). CDR3 sequence (DNA): TGTGCCAGCAGCCGACAGCCCTTGAACACTGAAGCTTTCTTT. Translating it yields CASSRQPLNTEAFF.